A single sample gave rise to the 13 T cell receptor beta chains below, sequenced in a study of T cell responses to AZD1222 COVID-19 vaccine. Sequencing was performed with immunoSEQ multiplex PCR; in TCRdb, only in-frame clones are kept and a portion is missing. The sample holds over 100,000 clones, around 90% seen once. The source was peripheral blood, collected 28 days after the second AZD1222 dose. These receptors originate from an adult who received the AZD1222 COVID-19 vaccine.

The chain has TRBV15 and TRBJ2-3, with 7 nucleotides matching TRBD2. The germline V gene has CDR1 LNHNV and CDR2 YYDKDF (reference sequence). The V segment lost 3 bases and the J segment 4 bases; nucleotides outside the gene matches: 10. This CDR3 spans 16 amino acids. The CDR3 region is CATSSTIGGRADTQYF. As DNA, the CDR3 is TGTGCCACCAGCAGCACCATCGGGGGGAGAGCAGATACGCAGTATTTT. Based on the CDR3 plus reference TRBV15 and TRBJ2-3, the full variable domain is DAMVIQNPRYQVTQFGKPVTLSCSQTLNHNVMYWYQQKSSQAPKLLFHYYDKDFNNEADTPDNFQSRRPNTSFCFLDIRSPGLGDTAMYLCATSSTIGGRADTQYFGPGTRLTVL.

This clone was counted only a few times. The chain links TRBV27 to TRBJ1-5; D is perhaps TRBD1 (5 bases). This CDR3 has 13 amino acids. The V end lost 2 bases, the J end lost 7 bases, and 9 bases lay between the germline ends. The germline CDR1 and CDR2 sequences are MNHEY and SMNVEV (reference sequence). This chain's CDR3 is CASSLETDQPQHF. The CDR3 nucleotides are TGTGCCAGCAGTTTAGAGACAGACCAGCCCCAGCATTTT.

The genes are TRBV7-2 and TRBJ2-5; D possibly corresponds to TRBD2 (6 bases). Trimming removed 5 bases at V and 0 bases at J, with 10 bases between. There are 14 residues in the CDR3. Per the germline V gene, CDR1 is SGHTA and CDR2 is FQGNSA. The CDR3 loop reads CASSVRGYQETQYF. CDR3 DNA: TGTGCCAGCAGCGTACGGGGGTACCAAGAGACCCAGTACTTC.

The chain couples TRBV15 to TRBJ1-2; D ambiguous. Trimming cost V 0 bases and J 3 bases, with 5 bases left between them. Germline CDR1 and CDR2: LNHNV and YYDKDF (reference sequence). The CDR3 runs to 13 residues. The CDR3 sequence: CATSRERDYGYTF. CDR3 coding DNA: TGTGCCACCAGCAGAGAGAGGGACTATGGCTACACCTTC.

The rearrangement links TRBV7-6 to TRBJ1-6; the D gene is possibly TRBD1 (6 bases). The CDR3 covers 15 residues. Trimming removed 1 base from V and 9 bases from J, with 13 bases in between. Per germline, CDR1 SGHVS and CDR2 FNYEAQ. The CDR3 sequence: CASSLEVGGRSPLHF. The CDR3, as DNA: TGTGCCAGCAGCTTAGAGGTGGGGGGCCGTTCACCCCTCCACTTT.

The chain combines TRBV19 with TRBJ2-1; D not resolved. CDR1 LNHDA and CDR2 SQIVND come from the germline V gene (reference sequence). The CDR3 contains 14 residues. V dropped 1 base and J dropped 9 bases, with 13 bases sitting between them. The CDR3 loop reads CASSIVVRDGEQFF. Written as DNA, the CDR3 is TGTGCCAGTAGTATAGTAGTCAGAGACGGTGAGCAGTTCTTC.

The sample holds one count of this clone. The chain links TRBV10-3 to TRBJ2-3; possible D gene TRBD1, 5 bases. The CDR3 totals 15 residues. Germline CDR1 ENHRY, CDR2 SYGVKD. Trimming removed 4 bases at V and 0 bases at J, with 11 bases between. The CDR3 region has the DNA TGTGCCATCAGTGGCACAGGATCTAGCACAGATACGCAGTATTTT. This codes for CAISGTGSSTDTQYF.

The genes are TRBV4-2 and TRBJ1-2; D gene ambiguous. V dropped 5 bases and J dropped 3 bases, with 16 bases sitting between them. The CDR3 is made up of 15 amino acids. Germline CDR1 and CDR2: LGHNA and YNFKEQ. CDR3 coding DNA: TGTGCCAGCAGCTCACAACTAACAGCCGACTATGGCTACACCTTC. This gives the protein CASSSQLTADYGYTF.

The chain links TRBV18 to TRBJ2-5; 7 bases agree with TRBD1. CDR1 is KGHSH, CDR2 LQKENI, per germline. Unmatched junction bases numbered 15, after V lost 4 bases and J lost 1 base. The CDR3 totals 18 residues. The CDR3: CASSRVSPGTAFQETQYF. For the CDR3, the DNA is TGTGCCAGCTCACGGGTGTCTCCCGGGACAGCCTTCCAAGAGACCCAGTACTTC.

The chain employs TRBV7-2 and TRBJ2-7; unclear D gene. With 5 bases removed from V and 5 bases from J, the gap between germline ends came to 13 bases. Germline CDR1 SGHTA, CDR2 FQGNSA. The CDR3 has 13 residues. The CDR3 is CASSRWTPDEQYF. CDR3 DNA: TGTGCCAGCAGCCGATGGACCCCCGACGAGCAGTACTTC.

V is TRBV6-4 and J is TRBJ2-2, with 7 nucleotides matching TRBD1. Germline trimming cut 5 bases from V and 6 bases from J; bases unmatched to any gene: 6. In germline, CDR1 is MRHNA, CDR2 SNTAGT. The CDR3 sequence is 14 residues long. This CDR3 reads CASSTTGIPGELFF. The CDR3 DNA reads as TGTGCCAGCAGTACGACAGGGATCCCCGGGGAGCTGTTTTTT.

This clone was observed once. V is TRBV24-1 and J is TRBJ2-7; D may be TRBD1 (6 bases). V lost 12 bases and J lost 0, with 14 bases in between. CDR1 and CDR2 (germline): KGHDR, SFDVKD. This CDR3 is 13 amino acids long. CDR3 loop: CAFLTGSSYEQYF. The CDR3 DNA sequence: TGTGCCTTCCTGACAGGCAGCTCCTACGAGCAGTACTTC.

The J gene is TRBJ1-2, the V gene TRBV6-5; no firm D call. The V gene's germline CDR1 is MNHEY and CDR2 SVGAGI. Deletions cut 6 bases from V and 9 bases from J, with 20 bases between. The CDR3 has 14 residues. CDR3 bases: TGTGCCAGCAGATCCTCGGGCCGCGAGGGAAGCTACACCTTC. Amino acid sequence: CASRSSGREGSYTF.